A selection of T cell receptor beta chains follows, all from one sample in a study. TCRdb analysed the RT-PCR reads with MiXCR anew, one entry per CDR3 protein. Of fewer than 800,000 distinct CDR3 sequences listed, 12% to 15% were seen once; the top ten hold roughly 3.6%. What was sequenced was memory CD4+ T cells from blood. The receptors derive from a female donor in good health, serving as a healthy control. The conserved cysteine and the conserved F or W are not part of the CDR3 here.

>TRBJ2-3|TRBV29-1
SVEAALRTDTQY
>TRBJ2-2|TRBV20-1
SARQGTYTGELF
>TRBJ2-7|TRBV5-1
ASSPEAGSRYEQY
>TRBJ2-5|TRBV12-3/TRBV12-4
ASSLQREETQY
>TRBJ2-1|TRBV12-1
ASSFGERAPYNEQF
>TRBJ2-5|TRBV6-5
ASSYSNLETQY
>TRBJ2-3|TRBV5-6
ASSLFITDTQY
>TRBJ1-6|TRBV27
ASSLRRDSPLH
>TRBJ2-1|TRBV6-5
ASSRPSGRSDEQF
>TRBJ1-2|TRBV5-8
ASSSDRENAYT
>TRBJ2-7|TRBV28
ASATVTYEQY
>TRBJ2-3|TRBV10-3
AIARDPTDTQY
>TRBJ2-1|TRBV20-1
SATSSGESSYNEQF
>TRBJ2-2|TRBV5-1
ASRDSGELF
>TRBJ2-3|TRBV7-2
ASSSPTAQIRTDTQY
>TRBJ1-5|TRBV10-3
AISGQVYQPQH
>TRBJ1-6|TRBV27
ASKFGGNSPLH
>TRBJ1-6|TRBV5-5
ASSRAGNYNSPLH
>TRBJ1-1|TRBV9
ASSVSNNWDSLTSAEAF
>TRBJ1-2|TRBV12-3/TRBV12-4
ASSPSGQTYGYT
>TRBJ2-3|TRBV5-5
ASSPTGEWGDTQY
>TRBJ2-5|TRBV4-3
ASSQTSGRAMGETQY
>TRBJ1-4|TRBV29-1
SVLTGADEKLF
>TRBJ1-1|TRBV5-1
ASSLGWTENTEAF
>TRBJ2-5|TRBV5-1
ASSLARAGGTQETQY
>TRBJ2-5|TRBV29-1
SVEGGGGETQY
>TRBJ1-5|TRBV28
ASSLFNGAGNQPQH
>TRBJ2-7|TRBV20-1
SAEDRVTTYEQY
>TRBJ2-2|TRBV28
ASSFYSPNTGELF
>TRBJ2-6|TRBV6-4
ASKGQGASGANVLT
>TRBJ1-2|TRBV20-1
SAPNQGPGGYT
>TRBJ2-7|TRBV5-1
ASGSQGTYEQY
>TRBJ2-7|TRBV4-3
ASSRGLANTYEQY
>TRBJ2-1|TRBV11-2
ASSLEVGIEQF
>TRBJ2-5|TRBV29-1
SVAWTPGGETQY
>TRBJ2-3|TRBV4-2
ASSQDLWGVGTDTQY
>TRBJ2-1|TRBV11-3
ASSFGGNYNEQF
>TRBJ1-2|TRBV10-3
AISESGFGYT
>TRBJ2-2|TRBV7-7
ASSLTLLASMTGELF